This TCR beta chain emerged from a study of control samples from healthy donors and cancer patients (TCRdb year 2020). Of note for this clone: No antigen is known for it. No base quality information exists; no much larger clone differs at one position.

The library came from the immunoSEQ multiplex PCR assay. TCRdb's version of the immuneACCESS table is confined to in-frame rearrangements and falls short of the full clone set. An unresolved V gene accounts for under half of the shortfall where checked; the remainder is of unknown origin. The sample table shows 150,000 or so clones, and 90% to 95% are seen once. The ten largest clonotypes hold approximately 14% of the sample. V is trimmed back by 3 bases and J by 5 bases, and the junction contains 6 bases that no gene match accounts for. The CDR3 contains 15 residues, cysteine and phenylalanine counted. Only CDR3 DNA is held: 45 bases, read in frame from base 1. In the germline V gene (reference sequence), CDR1 corresponds to DFQATT and CDR2 to SNEGSKA.

The sample was PBMCs. The chain is made from TRBV20-1 and TRBJ1-6, and TRBD1 aligns with 8 junction nucleotides. This TCR was recovered from a man between 60 and 70 years old with colorectal cancer. The CDR3 loop reads CSASRRGLNNSPLHF. At the DNA level, the sequence is TGCAGTGCTAGTCGCAGGGGGCTGAATAATTCACCCCTCCACTTT.